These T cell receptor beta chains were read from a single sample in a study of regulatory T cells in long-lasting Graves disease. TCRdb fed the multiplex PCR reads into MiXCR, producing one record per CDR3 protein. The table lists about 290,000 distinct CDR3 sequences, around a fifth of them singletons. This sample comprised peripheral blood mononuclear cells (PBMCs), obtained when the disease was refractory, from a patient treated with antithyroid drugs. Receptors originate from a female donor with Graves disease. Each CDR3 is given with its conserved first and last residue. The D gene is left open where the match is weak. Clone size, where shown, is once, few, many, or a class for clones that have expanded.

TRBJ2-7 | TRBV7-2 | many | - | TGTGCCAGCAGCTTAGGAAGGGCCTCCTACGAGCAGTACTTC | CASSLGRASYEQYF
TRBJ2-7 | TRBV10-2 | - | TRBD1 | TGCGCCAGCGGGGCAGCAGGGGGCGGCTACGAGCAGTACTTC | CASGAAGGGYEQYF
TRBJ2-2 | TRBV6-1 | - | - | TGTGCCAGCAGAGCGGTGGGGGTCGGGAGAGGGAGCACCGGGGAGCTGTTTTTT | CASRAVGVGRGSTGELFF
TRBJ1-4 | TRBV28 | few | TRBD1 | TGTGCCAGTAGTACTGGGACAGGGGGCGCGGGGGGACCCGGTGAAAAACTGTTTTTT | CASSTGTGGAGGPGEKLFF
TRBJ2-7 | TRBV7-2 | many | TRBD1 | TGTGCCAGCAGCTCCCTCCAGAGACAGGGAGAGAGGGGCTACGAGCAGTACTTC | CASSSLQRQGERGYEQYF
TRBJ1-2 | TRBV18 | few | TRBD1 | TGTGCCAGCTCACCTCGACAGGGTGAAGAAGGCTACACCTTC | CASSPRQGEEGYTF
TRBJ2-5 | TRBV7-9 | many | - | TGTGCCAGCAGCTTAGCTATGGGCTTAGAGACCCAGTACTTC | CASSLAMGLETQYF
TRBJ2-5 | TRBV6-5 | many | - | TGTGCCAGCAGTTACGGTCGGAACCAAGAGACCCAGTACTTC | CASSYGRNQETQYF
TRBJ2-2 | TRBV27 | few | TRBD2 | TGTGCCAGCAGAAGGGGGACTAGCGGTCCCGGGGAGCTGTTTTTT | CASRRGTSGPGELFF
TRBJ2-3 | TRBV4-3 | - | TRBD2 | TGCGCCAGCAGCCCCTACCCCCCACCTGGGGGGGCAGATACGCAGTATTTT | CASSPYPPPGGADTQYF
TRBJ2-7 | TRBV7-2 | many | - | TGTGCCAGCAGCTTAGAAGAGGGCTACGAGCAGTACTTC | CASSLEEGYEQYF
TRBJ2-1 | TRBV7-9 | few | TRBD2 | TGTGCCAGCAGCCCGCGGACTAGCGGGAGTACCTACAATGAGCAGTTCTTC | CASSPRTSGSTYNEQFF
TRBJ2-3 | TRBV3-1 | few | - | TGTGCCACCTCGGGACTCCGATTCACAGATACGCAGTATTTT | CATSGLRFTDTQYF
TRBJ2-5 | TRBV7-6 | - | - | TGTGCCAGCAGCCCGCAAAATCAAGAGACCCAGTACTTC | CASSPQNQETQYF
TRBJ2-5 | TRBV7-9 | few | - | TGTGCCAGCAGCCCACTGATAGGGGCTGGAGAGACCCAGTACTTC | CASSPLIGAGETQYF
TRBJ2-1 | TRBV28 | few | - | TGTGCCAGCAGTTTGGGGCTCCTCCTTGGGAATGAGCAGTTCTTC | CASSLGLLLGNEQFF
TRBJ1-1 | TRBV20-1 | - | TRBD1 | TGCAGTGCTAGAGAATGGGGGACAGGGCCGAACACTGAAGCTTTCTTT | CSAREWGTGPNTEAFF
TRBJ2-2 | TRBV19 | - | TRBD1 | TGTGCCAGTAGTAGGAGGACAGGACAGAACACCGGGGAGCTGTTTTTT | CASSRRTGQNTGELFF
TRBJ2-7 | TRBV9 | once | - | TGTGCCAGCAGCGTAGGGATTCCCCTTAGCGAGCAGTACTTC | CASSVGIPLSEQYF
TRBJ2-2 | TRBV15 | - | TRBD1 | TGTGCCACCAGCCCCGGGACAGTCACCGGGGAGCTGTTTTTT | CATSPGTVTGELFF
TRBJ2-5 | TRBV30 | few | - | TGTGCCTGGAGTGTCGACCGCCAAGAGACCCAGTACTTC | CAWSVDRQETQYF
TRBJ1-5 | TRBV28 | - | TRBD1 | TGTGCCAGCAGTTTGGGAGGGGGCGGACAAGGGCCCCAGCATTTT | CASSLGGGGQGPQHF
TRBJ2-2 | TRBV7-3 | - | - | TGTGCCAGCAGCTTATACCATTCTCGTCCGCTGAACACCGGGGAGCTGTTTTTT | CASSLYHSRPLNTGELFF
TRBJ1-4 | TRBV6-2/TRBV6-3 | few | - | TGTGCCAGCAGTTACCTCCATAATGAAAAACTGTTTTTT | CASSYLHNEKLFF
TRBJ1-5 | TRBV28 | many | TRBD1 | TGTGCCAGCAGTTTAGGTCGGACAGGGGTAAATCAGCCCCAGCATTTT | CASSLGRTGVNQPQHF
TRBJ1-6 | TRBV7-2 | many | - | TGTGCCAGCAGCCCAAGGGGAGGTAATTCACCCCTCCACTTT | CASSPRGGNSPLHF
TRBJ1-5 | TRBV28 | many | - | TGTGCCAGCAGTTTCCTGGCAGGCCAGCCCCAGCATTTT | CASSFLAGQPQHF
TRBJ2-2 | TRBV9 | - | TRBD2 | TGTGCCAGCTCAGCGGGAGGGCCTGGCGGGGAGCTGTTTTTT | CASSAGGPGGELFF